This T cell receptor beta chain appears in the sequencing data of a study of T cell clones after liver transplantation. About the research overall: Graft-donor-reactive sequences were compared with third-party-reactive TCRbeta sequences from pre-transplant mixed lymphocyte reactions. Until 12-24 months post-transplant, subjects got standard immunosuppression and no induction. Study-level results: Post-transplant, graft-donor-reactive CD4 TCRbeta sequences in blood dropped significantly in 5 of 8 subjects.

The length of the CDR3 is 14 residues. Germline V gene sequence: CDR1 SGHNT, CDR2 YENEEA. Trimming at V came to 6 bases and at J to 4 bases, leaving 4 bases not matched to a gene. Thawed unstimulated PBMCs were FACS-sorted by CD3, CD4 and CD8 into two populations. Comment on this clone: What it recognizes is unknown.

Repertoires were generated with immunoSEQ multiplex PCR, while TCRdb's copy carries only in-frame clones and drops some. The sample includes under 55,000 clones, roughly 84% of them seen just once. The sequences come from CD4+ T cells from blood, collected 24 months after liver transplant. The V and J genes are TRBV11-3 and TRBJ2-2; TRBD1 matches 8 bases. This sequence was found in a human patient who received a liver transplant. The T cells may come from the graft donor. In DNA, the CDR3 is TGTGCCAGCAGTATACAGGGGGGCACCGGGGAGCTGTTTTTT. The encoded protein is CASSIQGGTGELFF.